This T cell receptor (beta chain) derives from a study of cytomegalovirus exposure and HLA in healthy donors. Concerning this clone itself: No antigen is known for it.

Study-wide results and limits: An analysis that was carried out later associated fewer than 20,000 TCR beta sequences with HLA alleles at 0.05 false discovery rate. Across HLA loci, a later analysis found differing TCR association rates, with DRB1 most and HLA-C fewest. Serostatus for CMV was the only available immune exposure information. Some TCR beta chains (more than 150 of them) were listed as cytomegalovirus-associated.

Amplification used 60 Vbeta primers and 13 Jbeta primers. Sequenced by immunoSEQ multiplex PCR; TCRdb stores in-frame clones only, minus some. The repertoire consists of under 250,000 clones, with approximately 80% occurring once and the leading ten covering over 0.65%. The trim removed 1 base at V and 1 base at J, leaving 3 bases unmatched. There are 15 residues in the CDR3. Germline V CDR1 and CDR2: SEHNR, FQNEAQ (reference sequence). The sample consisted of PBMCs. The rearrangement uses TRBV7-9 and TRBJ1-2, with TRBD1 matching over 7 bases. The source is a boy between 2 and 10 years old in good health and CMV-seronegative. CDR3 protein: CASSLGQGDNYGYTF. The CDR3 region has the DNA TGTGCCAGCAGCTTAGGGCAGGGGGATAACTATGGCTACACCTTC.